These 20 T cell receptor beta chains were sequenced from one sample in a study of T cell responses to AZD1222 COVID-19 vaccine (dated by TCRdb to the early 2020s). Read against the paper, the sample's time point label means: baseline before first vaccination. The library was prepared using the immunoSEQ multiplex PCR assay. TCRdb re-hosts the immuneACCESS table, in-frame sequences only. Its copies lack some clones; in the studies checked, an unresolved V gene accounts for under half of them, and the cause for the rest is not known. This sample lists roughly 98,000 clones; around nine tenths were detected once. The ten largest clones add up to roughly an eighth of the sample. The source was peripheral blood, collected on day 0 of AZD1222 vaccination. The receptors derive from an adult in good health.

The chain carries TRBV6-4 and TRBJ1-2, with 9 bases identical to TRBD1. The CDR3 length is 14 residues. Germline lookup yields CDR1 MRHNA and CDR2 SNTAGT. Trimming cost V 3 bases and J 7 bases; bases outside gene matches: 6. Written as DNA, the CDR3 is TGTGCCAGCAGTGAGGCCGGGACAGGGAGTGGCTACACCTTC. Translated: CASSEAGTGSGYTF.

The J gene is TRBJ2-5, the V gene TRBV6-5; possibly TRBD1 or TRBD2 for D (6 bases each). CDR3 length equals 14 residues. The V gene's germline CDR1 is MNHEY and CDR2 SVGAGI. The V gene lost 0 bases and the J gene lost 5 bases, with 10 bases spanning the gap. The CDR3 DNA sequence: TGTGCCAGCAGTTACTCTGTGGGGGGCGAGACCCAGTACTTC. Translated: CASSYSVGGETQYF.

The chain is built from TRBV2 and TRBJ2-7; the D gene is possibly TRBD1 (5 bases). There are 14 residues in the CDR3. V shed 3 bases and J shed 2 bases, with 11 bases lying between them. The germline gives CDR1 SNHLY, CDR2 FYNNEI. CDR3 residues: CASSEGPSPYEQYF. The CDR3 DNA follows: TGTGCCAGCAGTGAGGGGCCGAGCCCCTACGAGCAGTACTTC.

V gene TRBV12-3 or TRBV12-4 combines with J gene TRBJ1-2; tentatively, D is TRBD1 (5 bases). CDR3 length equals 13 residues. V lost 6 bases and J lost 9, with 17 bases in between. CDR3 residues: CASRPDSEVSYTF. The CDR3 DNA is TGTGCCAGCAGGCCTGACAGCGAGGTTAGCTACACCTTC.

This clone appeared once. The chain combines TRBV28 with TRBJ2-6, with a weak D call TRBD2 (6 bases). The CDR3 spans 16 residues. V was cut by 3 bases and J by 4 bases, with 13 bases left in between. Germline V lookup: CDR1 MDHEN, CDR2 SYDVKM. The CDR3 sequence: CASSFLGDSGANVLTF. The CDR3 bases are TGTGCCAGCAGTTTTCTCGGGGACTCGGGGGCCAACGTCCTGACTTTC. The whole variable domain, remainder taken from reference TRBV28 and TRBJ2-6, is DVKVTQSSRYLVKRTGEKVFLECVQDMDHENMFWYRQDPGLGLRLIYFSYDVKMKEKGDIPEGYSVSREKKERFSLILESASTNQTSMYLCASSFLGDSGANVLTFGAGSRLTVL.

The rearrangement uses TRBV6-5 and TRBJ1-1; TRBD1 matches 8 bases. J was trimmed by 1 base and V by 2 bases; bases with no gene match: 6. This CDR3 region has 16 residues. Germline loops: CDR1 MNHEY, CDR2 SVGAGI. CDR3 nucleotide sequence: TGTGCCAGCAGTTACGGGGCGGGGACAGGGAACACTGAAGCTTTCTTT. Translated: CASSYGAGTGNTEAFF.

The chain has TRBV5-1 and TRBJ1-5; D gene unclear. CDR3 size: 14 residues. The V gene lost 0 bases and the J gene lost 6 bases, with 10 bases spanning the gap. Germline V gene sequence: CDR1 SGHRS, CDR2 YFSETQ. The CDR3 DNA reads TGCGCCAGCAGCTTGGGGGCTGGTGCTCAGCCCCAGCATTTT. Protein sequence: CASSLGAGAQPQHF.

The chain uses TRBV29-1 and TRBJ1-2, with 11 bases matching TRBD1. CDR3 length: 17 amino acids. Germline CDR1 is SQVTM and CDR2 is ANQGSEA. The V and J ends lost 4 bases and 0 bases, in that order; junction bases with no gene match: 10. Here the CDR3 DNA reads TGCAGCGTTGTCCAAGACGGACAGGGGGCCCCTAACTATGGCTACACCTTC. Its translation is CSVVQDGQGAPNYGYTF.

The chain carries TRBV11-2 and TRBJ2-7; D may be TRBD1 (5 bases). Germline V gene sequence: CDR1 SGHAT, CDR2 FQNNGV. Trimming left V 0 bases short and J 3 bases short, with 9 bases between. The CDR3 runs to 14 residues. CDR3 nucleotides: TGTGCCAGCAGCTTAGAAGCAGGGTACTACGAGCAGTACTTC. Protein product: CASSLEAGYYEQYF.

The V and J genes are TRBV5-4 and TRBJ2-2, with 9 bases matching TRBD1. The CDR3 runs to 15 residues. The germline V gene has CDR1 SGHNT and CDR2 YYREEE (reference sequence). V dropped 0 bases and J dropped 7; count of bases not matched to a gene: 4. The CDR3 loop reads CASSLGTGDLGELFF. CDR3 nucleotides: TGTGCCAGCAGCTTGGGGACAGGGGATCTCGGGGAGCTGTTTTTT.

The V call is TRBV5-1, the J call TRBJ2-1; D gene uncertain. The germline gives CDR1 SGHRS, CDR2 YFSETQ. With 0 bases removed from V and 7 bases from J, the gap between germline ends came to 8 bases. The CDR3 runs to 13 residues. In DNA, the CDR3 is TGCGCCAGCAGCTTGGACAGCCTAAATGAGCAGTTCTTC. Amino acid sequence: CASSLDSLNEQFF. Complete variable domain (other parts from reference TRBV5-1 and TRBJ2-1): KAGVTQTPRYLIKTRGQQVTLSCSPISGHRSVSWYQQTPGQGLQFLFEYFSETQRNKGNFPGRFSGRQFSNSRSEMNVSTLELGDSALYLCASSLDSLNEQFFGPGTRLTVL.

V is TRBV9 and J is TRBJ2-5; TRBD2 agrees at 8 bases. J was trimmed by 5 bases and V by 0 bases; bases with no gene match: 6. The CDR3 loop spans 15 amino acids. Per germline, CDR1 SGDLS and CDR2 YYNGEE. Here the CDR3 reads CASSVGAGVRETQYF. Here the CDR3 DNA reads TGTGCCAGCAGCGTAGGAGCGGGAGTTAGGGAGACCCAGTACTTC.

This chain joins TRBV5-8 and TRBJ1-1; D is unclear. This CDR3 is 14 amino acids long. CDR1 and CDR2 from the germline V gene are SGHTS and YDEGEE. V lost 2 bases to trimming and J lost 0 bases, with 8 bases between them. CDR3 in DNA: TGTGCCAGCAGCTTTGGGAGAGTGAACACTGAAGCTTTCTTT. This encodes CASSFGRVNTEAFF.

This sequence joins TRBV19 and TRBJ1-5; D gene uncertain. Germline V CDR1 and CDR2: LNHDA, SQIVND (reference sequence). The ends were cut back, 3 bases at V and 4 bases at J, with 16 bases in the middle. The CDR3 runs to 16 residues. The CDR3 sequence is CASSMRLETSNQPQHF. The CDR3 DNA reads TGTGCCAGTAGTATGAGGCTGGAGACATCGAATCAGCCCCAGCATTTT.

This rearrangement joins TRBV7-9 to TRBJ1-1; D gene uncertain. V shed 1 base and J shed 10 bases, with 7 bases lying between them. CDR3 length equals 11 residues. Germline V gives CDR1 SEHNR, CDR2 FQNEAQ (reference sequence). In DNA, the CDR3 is TGTGCCAGCAGCTTAGATCGGGGAGCTTTCTTT. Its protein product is CASSLDRGAFF.

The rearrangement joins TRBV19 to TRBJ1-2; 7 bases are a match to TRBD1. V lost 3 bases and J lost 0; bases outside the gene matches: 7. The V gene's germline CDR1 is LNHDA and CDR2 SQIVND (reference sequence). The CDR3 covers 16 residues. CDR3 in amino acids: CASSIGQALANYGYTF. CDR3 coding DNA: TGTGCCAGTAGTATCGGACAGGCTTTAGCTAACTATGGCTACACCTTC.

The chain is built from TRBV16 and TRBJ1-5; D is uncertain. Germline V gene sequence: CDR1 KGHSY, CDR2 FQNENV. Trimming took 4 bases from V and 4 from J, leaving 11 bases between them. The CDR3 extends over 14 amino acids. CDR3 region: CASSRRRENQPQHF. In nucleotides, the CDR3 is TGTGCCAGCAGCCGAAGGAGGGAAAATCAGCCCCAGCATTTT.

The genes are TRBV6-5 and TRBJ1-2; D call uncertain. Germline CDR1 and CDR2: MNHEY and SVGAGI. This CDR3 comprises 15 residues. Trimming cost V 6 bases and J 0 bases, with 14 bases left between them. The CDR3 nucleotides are TGTGCCAGCAGACTCGGACGGGCGACTAACTATGGCTACACCTTC. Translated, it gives CASRLGRATNYGYTF.

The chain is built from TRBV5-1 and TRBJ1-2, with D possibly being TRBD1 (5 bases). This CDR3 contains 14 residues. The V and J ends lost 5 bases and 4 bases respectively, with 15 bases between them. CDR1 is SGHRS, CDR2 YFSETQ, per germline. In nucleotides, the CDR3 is TGCGCCAGCAGATCAAGGGGCGTTGGCTATGGCTACACCTTC. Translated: CASRSRGVGYGYTF.

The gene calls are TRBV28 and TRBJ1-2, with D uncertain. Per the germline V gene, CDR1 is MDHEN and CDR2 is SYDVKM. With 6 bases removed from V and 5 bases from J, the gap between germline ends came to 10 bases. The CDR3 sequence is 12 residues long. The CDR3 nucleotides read TGTGCCAGCAGCCAAGCGAGATATGGCTACACCTTC. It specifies CASSQARYGYTF.